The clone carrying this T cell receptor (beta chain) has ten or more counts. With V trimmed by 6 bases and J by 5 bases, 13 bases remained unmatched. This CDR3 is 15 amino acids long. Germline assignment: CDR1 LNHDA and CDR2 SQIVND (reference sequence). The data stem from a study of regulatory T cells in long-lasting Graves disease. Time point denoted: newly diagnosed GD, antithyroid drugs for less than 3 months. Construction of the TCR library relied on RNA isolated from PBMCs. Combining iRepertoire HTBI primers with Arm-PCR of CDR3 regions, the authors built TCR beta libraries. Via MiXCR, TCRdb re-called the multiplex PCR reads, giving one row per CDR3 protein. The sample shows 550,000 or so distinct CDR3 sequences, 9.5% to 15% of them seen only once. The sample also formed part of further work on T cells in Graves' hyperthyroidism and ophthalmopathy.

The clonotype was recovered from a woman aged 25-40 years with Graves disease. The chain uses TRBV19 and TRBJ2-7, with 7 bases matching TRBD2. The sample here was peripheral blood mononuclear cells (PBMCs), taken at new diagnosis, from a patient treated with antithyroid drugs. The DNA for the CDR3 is TGTGCCAGTAGCCCGTGGGCGGGAGTAACCGACGAGCAGTACTTC. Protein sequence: CASSPWAGVTDEQYF.